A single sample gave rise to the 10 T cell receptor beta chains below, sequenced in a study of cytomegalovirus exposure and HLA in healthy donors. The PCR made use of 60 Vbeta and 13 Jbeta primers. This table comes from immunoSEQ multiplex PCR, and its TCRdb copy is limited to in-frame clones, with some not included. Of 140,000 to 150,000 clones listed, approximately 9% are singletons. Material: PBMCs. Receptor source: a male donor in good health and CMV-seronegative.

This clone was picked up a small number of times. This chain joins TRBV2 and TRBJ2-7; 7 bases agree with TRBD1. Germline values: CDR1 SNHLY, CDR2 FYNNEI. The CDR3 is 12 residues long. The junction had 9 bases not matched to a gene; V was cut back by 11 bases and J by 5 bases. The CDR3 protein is CALRQGTNEQYF. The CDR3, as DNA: TGTGCCCTCCGACAGGGAACCAACGAGCAGTACTTC.

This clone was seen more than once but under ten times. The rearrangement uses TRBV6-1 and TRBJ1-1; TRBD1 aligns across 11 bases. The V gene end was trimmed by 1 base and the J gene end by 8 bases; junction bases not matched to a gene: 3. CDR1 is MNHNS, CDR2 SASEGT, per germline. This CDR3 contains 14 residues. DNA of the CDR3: TGTGCCAGCAGTGAAGTTGGGACAGGGGGGGAAGCTTTCTTT. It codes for CASSEVGTGGEAFF.

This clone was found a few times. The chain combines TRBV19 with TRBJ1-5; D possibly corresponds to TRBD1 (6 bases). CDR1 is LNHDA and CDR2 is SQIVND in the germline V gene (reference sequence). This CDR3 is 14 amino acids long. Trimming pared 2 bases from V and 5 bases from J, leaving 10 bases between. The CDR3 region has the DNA TGTGCCAGTAGTATACGCAGGGGTGATCAGCCCCAGCATTTT. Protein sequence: CASSIRRGDQPQHF.

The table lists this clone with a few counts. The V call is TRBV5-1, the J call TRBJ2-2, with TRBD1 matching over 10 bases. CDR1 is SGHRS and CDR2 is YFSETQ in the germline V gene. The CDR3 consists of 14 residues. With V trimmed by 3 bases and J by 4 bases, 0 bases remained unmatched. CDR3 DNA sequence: TGCGCCAGCAGCTGGACAGGGGGCACCGGGGAGCTGTTTTTT. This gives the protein CASSWTGGTGELFF.

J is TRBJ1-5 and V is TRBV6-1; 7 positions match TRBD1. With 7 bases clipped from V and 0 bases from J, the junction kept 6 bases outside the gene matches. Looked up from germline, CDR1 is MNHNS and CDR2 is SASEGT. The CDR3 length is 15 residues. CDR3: CASKGTDYSNQPQHF. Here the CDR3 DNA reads TGTGCCAGCAAGGGGACAGATTATAGCAATCAGCCCCAGCATTTT.

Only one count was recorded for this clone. CDR3 sequence (DNA): TGTGCCAGCAGTTTGCAGGGCAGCACAGATACGCAGTATTTT. Amino acid sequence: CASSLQGSTDTQYF. V gene TRBV2 combines with J gene TRBJ2-3; D possibly corresponds to TRBD1 (5 bases). Germline V gives CDR1 SNHLY, CDR2 FYNNEI. The V end was cut by 5 bases, the J end by 0 bases, with 9 bases between. CDR3 length: 14 amino acids.

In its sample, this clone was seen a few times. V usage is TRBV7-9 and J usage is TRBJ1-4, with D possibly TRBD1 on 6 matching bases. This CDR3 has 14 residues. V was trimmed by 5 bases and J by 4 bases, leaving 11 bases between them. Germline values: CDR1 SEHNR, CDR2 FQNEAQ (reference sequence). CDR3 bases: TGTGCCAGCAGCCACTGGACAGTTAATGAAAAACTGTTTTTT. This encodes CASSHWTVNEKLFF.

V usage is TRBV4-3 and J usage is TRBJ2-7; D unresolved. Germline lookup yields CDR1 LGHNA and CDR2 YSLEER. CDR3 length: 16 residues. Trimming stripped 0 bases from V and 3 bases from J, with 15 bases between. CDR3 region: CASSQDRGSDFYEQYF. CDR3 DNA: TGCGCCAGCAGCCAAGATCGAGGCAGCGACTTCTACGAGCAGTACTTC.

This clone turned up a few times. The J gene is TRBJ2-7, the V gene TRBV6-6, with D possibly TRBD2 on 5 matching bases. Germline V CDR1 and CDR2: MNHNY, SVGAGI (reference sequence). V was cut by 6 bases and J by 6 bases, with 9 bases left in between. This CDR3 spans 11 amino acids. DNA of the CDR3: TGTGCCAGCAGCCTGGACTTCGAGCAGTACTTC. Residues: CASSLDFEQYF.

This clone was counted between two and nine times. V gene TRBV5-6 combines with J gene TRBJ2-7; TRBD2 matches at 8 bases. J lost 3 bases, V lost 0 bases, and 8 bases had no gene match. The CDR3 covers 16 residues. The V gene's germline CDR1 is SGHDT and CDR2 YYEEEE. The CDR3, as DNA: TGTGCCAGCAGCTTGGCATCTAGCGGGCCCTACTACGAGCAGTACTTC. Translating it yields CASSLASSGPYYEQYF.